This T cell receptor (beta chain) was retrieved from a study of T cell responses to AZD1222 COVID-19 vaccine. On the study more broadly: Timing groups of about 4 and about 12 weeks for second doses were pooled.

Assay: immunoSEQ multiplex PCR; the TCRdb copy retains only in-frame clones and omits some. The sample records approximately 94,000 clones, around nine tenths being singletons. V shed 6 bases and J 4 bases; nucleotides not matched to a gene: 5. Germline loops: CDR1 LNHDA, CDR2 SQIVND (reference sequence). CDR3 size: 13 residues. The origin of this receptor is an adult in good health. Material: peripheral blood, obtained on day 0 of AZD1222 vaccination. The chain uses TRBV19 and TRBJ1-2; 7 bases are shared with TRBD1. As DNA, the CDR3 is TGTGCCAGTAGCCTGGGACAGCTCTATGGCTACACCTTC. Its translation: CASSLGQLYGYTF.